The present TCR beta chain was sequenced within a study of T cell responses to AZD1222 COVID-19 vaccine. Points on this clone: Its specificity is unknown.

The germline V gene has CDR1 DFQATT and CDR2 SNEGSKA (reference sequence). Trimming took 6 bases from V and 2 from J, leaving 8 bases between them. The CDR3 has 11 residues. Whether given at about 4 or about 12 weeks, second doses were pooled. The method was immunoSEQ multiplex PCR; TCRdb's version includes in-frame clones alone and lacks a portion of them. This sample has some 130,000 clones; 80% to 95% occur once, and the top ten carry approximately 3.5%. Study-level points and caveats: Recipients of two AZD1222 doses showed rising Spike-specific TCR breadth and depth.

The sequence derives from an adult who received the AZD1222 COVID-19 vaccine. This chain joins TRBV20-1 and TRBJ2-7; D perhaps matches TRBD2 (6 bases). The source was peripheral blood, collected 28 days after the second AZD1222 dose. Written as DNA, the CDR3 is TGCAGTGCCCGACTAGCCTACGAGCAGTACTTC. Translating gives CSARLAYEQYF.